A single sample gave rise to the 2 T cell receptor beta chains below, sequenced in a study of CD8 T cells in Susac syndrome. The authors reverse transcribed about 0.45 to 1 ug RNA with random hexamers. TCRdb reanalysed the immunoSEQ multiplex PCR reads using MiXCR and keeps one entry per CDR3 protein. The repertoire has approximately 150,000 distinct CDR3 sequences, 90% to 95% of them found once; the top ten carry just over 0.13%. The source material was CD4+ T cells from PBMCs. All receptors derive from a human donor in good health.

The CDR3 spells CSVSGNTEAFF. The CDR3 region has the DNA TGCAGCGTATCAGGGAACACTGAAGCTTTCTTT. The chain combines TRBV29-1 with TRBJ1-1; D is undetermined. Germline lookup yields CDR1 SQVTM and CDR2 ANQGSEA. The CDR3 is 11 amino acids. Trimming removed 6 bases at V and 1 base at J, with 6 bases between.

CDR3 protein: CASSQDSRGHQPQHF. DNA of the CDR3: TGCGCCAGCAGCCAAGATTCCAGGGGGCATCAGCCCCAGCATTTT. V gene TRBV4-1 combines with J gene TRBJ1-5; TRBD1 matches at 8 bases. The CDR3 has 15 residues. Germline V CDR1 and CDR2: MGHRA, YSYEKL. With 0 bases clipped from V and 5 bases from J, the junction kept 3 bases outside the gene matches.